This T cell receptor (beta chain) is drawn from a study of T cells in Graves' hyperthyroidism and ophthalmopathy. RNA transcripts provided the source from which TCR beta CDR3 regions were amplified. First-round RT-PCR of the TCR CDR3 relied on the HTBI primer set. From the multiplex PCR reads, TCRdb called clonotypes with MiXCR, one entry per CDR3 protein. Of 500,000 to 800,000 distinct CDR3 sequences listed, 13% to 15% are singletons. The CDR3 runs to 18 residues. Germline CDR1 is LGHNA and CDR2 is YNFKEQ. The trim removed 5 bases at V and 1 base at J, leaving 13 bases unmatched. The chain employs TRBV4-2 and TRBJ2-4; 8 nucleotides agree with TRBD1. Material for sequencing was blood. This sequence originates from a woman between 50 and 59 years old with Graves' ophthalmopathy. The CDR3 DNA follows: TGTGCCAGCAGCTTAGCGTCTGCAGGGGGCTTTGCCAAAAACATTCAGTACTTC. Translated: CASSLASAGGFAKNIQYF.